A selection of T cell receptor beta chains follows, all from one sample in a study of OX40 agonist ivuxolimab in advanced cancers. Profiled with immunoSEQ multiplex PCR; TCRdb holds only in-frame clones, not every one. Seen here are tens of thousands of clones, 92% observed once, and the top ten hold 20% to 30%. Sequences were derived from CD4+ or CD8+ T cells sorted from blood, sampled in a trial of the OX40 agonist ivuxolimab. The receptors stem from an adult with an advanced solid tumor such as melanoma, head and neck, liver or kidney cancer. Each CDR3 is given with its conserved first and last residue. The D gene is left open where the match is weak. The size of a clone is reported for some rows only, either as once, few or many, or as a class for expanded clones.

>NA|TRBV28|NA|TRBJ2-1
CASSTPIRASSYNEQFF
TGTGCCAGCAGCACCCCGATCCGCGCAAGCTCCTACAATGAGCAGTTCTTC
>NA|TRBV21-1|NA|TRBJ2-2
CASSKAGQTRELFF
TGTGCCAGCAGCAAAGCGGGACAAACTAGGGAGCTGTTTTTT
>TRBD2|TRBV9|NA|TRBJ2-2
CASSVSGGNTGELFF
TGTGCCAGCAGCGTCTCGGGGGGGAACACCGGGGAGCTGTTTTTT
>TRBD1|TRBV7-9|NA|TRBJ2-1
CASSLGGQGRDEQFF
TGTGCCAGCAGCTTAGGGGGACAGGGAAGGGATGAGCAGTTCTTC
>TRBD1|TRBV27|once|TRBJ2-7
CASSPGTGLAYEQYF
TGTGCCAGCAGTCCCGGGACAGGTTTGGCCTACGAGCAGTACTTC
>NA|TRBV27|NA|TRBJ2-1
CASSLGSEQFF
TGTGCCAGCAGTTTGGGATCTGAGCAGTTCTTC
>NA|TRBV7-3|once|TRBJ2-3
CASSPSASGTDTQYF
TGTGCCAGCAGCCCGAGCGCCTCGGGCACAGATACGCAGTATTTT
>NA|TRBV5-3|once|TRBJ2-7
CASSSHFEEQYF
TGTGCCAGCAGCTCCCATTTTGAAGAGCAGTACTTC
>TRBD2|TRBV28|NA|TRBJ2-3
CASSLLGAGGGTDTQYF
TGTGCCAGCAGTTTACTAGGAGCGGGAGGAGGCACAGATACGCAGTATTTT
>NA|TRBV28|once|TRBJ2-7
CASSPDPREQYF
TGTGCCAGCAGTCCCGACCCCAGGGAGCAGTACTTC
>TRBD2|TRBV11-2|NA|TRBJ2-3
CASSQGALGLAHSDTQYF
TGTGCCAGCAGCCAAGGGGCGTTGGGACTAGCGCACTCAGATACGCAGTATTTT
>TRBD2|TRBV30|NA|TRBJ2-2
CAWSVDRTSGRNGELFF
TGTGCCTGGAGTGTAGATAGGACTAGCGGGAGAAACGGGGAGCTGTTTTTT
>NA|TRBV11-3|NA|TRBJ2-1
CASSFGTKDAEQFF
TGTGCCAGCAGCTTTGGGACAAAAGATGCGGAGCAGTTCTTC
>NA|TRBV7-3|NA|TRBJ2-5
CASSLNAGQETQYF
TGTGCCAGCAGCTTAAACGCGGGACAAGAGACCCAGTACTTC
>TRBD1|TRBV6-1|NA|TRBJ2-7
CASSEPGTGVLEQYF
TGTGCCAGCAGTGAACCTGGGACAGGGGTATTAGAGCAGTACTTC
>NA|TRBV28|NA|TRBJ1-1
CASTYGGYTEAFF
TGTGCCAGCACCTACGGTGGTTACACTGAAGCTTTCTTT
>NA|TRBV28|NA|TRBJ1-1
CASSLGRGAFF
TGTGCCAGCAGTTTAGGCAGGGGTGCTTTCTTT
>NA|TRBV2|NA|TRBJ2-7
CASSENFYEQYF
TGTGCCAGCAGTGAAAATTTTTACGAGCAGTACTTC
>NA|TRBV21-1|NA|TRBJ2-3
CASSKGNRFTDTQYF
TGTGCCAGCAGCAAAGGAAACAGATTCACAGATACGCAGTATTTT
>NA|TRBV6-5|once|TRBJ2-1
CASSYTGGIYNEQFF
TGTGCCAGCAGTTATACTGGAGGGATCTACAATGAGCAGTTCTTC
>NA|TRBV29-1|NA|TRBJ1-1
CSVAKSTEAFF
TGCAGCGTTGCCAAATCCACTGAAGCTTTCTTT
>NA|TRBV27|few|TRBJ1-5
CASSLRNQPQHF
TGTGCCAGCAGTTTACGCAATCAGCCCCAGCATTTT
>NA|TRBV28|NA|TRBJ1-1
CASQPWGRGNTEAFF
TGTGCCAGCCAACCGTGGGGTAGGGGGAACACTGAAGCTTTCTTT
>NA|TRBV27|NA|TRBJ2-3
CASSWGSVIPSDPQYF
TGTGCCAGCTCATGGGGTAGCGTGATCCCTTCCGATCCGCAGTATTTT
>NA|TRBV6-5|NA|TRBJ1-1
CASSYEVDTEAFF
TGTGCCAGCAGTTACGAAGTGGACACTGAAGCTTTCTTT
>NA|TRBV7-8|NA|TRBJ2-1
CASSSPGEHNEQFF
TGTGCCAGCAGCTCCCCGGGGGAACACAATGAGCAGTTCTTC
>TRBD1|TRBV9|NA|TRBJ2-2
CASSKETGGSGELFF
TGTGCCAGCAGCAAAGAGACAGGGGGCTCCGGGGAGCTGTTTTTT